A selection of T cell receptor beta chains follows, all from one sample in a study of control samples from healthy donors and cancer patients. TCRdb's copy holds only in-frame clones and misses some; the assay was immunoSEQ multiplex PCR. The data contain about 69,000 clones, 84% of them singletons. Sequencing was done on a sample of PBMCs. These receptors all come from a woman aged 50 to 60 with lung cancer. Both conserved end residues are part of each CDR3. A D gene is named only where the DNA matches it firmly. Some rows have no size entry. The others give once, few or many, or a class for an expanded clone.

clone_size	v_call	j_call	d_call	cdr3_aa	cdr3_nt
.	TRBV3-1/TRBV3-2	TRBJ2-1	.	CASSQDRVGLAPYNEQFF	TGTGCCAGCAGCCAAGATCGAGTCGGGCTAGCCCCTTACAATGAGCAGTTCTTC
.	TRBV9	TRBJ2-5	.	CASARGLQETQYF	TGTGCCAGCGCCCGGGGGTTACAAGAGACCCAGTACTTC
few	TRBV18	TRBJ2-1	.	CASSPETGSYNEQFF	TGTGCCAGCTCACCAGAAACAGGCTCCTACAATGAGCAGTTCTTC
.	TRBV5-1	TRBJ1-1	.	CASSLQDSRLNTEAFF	TGCGCCAGCAGCTTGCAGGACAGCCGACTGAACACTGAAGCTTTCTTT
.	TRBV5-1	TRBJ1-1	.	CASSSGDGNTEAFF	TGCGCCAGCAGCTCGGGGGACGGGAACACTGAAGCTTTCTTT
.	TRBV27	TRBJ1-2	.	CASSLSRDGDYGYTF	TGTGCCAGCAGTTTATCCCGGGATGGAGACTATGGCTACACCTTC
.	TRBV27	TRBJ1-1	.	CASSLVQGGNTEAFF	TGTGCCAGCAGTTTGGTCCAGGGTGGGAACACTGAAGCTTTCTTT
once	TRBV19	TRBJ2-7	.	CASSRLPDREGNEQYF	TGTGCCAGTAGTAGACTCCCTGATAGGGAAGGAAACGAGCAGTACTTC
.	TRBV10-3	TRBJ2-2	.	CAIEKGGELFF	TGTGCCATCGAAAAGGGCGGGGAGCTGTTTTTT
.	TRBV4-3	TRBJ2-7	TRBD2	CASSQDQGAGEYEQYF	TGCGCCAGCAGCCAAGATCAAGGAGCGGGGGAGTACGAGCAGTACTTC
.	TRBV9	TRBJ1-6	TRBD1	CASSGGQGNNSPLHF	TGTGCCAGCAGCGGGGGACAGGGCAATAATTCACCCCTCCACTTT
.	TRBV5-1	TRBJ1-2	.	CASSLGGGDGYTF	TGCGCCAGCAGCTTGGGGGGGGGTGATGGCTACACCTTC
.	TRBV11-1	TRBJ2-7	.	CASSPVYGGSSYEQYF	TGTGCCAGCAGCCCGGTTTATGGGGGCAGCTCCTACGAGCAGTACTTC
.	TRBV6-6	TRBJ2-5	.	CASTRGAGTEKTQYF	TGTGCCAGCACCCGGGGGGCAGGAACGGAGAAGACCCAGTACTTC